One sample yielded the 11 T cell receptor beta chains listed below, sequenced in a study of blood T cell repertoires in COVID-19. Measured with immunoSEQ multiplex PCR; TCRdb has only the in-frame clones, and not every one. This table has 150,000 to 190,000 clones, approximately 85% appearing once. Material: peripheral blood. The receptors were gathered from a woman aged 55-75 years with COVID-19, enrolled during active disease.

V is TRBV3-1 (or the pseudogene TRBV3-2) and J is TRBJ1-3, with D possibly being TRBD1 (5 bases). Germline V lookup: CDR1 LGHDT, CDR2 YNNKEL (reference sequence). V was cut by 8 bases and J by 0 bases, with 14 bases left in between. There are 15 residues in the CDR3. CDR3 amino acids: CASSTVRSSGNTIYF. The CDR3 coding sequence is TGTGCCAGCTCGACAGTCAGGTCCTCTGGAAACACCATATATTTT.

Worth noting for this clone: The identical CDR3 is also encoded by other nucleotide sequences in the sample. This chain links TRBV5-1 with TRBJ1-5; 8 nucleotides agree with TRBD1. This CDR3 contains 14 residues. Per germline, CDR1 SGHRS and CDR2 YFSETQ. V gave up 4 bases and J gave up 4 bases; unmatched junction bases: 4. CDR3 bases: TGCGCCAGCAGCCCGGGGACAGGTAATCAGCCCCAGCATTTT. Its protein product is CASSPGTGNQPQHF.

This clone was counted only a few times. The rearrangement links TRBV5-6 to TRBJ1-4; a weak D match, TRBD1 (6 bases). Germline loops: CDR1 SGHDT, CDR2 YYEEEE. This CDR3 has 16 amino acids. Trimming pared 7 bases from V and 3 bases from J, leaving 19 bases between. CDR3 residues: CASETGGAGANEKLFF. Here the CDR3 DNA reads TGTGCCAGCGAAACGGGGGGAGCAGGGGCTAATGAAAAACTGTTTTTT.

The chain joins TRBV30 to TRBJ2-5; maybe TRBD2 (7 bases). Per germline, CDR1 GTSNPN and CDR2 SVGIG (reference sequence). This CDR3 comprises 16 residues. Between the trimmed V and J ends, which lost 4 bases and 7 bases, there was a span of 25 bases. This CDR3 reads CAWIHSKGGTKGTQYF. CDR3 DNA sequence: TGTGCCTGGATCCACTCGAAGGGGGGGACTAAGGGGACCCAGTACTTC.

V is TRBV19 and J is TRBJ2-7, with TRBD2 matching 7 bases. V trimming: 3 bases; J trimming: 3 bases; junction bases outside the gene matches: 8. Germline V CDR1 and CDR2: LNHDA, SQIVND (reference sequence). The CDR3 loop spans 15 amino acids. CDR3 in DNA: TGTGCCAGTAGTATGGGCGGGAGTGGGAACTACGAGCAGTACTTC. It is translated as CASSMGGSGNYEQYF.

The rearrangement uses TRBV7-2 and TRBJ1-4; 8 bases match TRBD1. This CDR3 comprises 14 residues. Germline V gene sequence: CDR1 SGHTA, CDR2 FQGNSA. After removal of 5 bases from V and 8 bases from J, the junction contained 7 bases not matched to a gene. The chain's CDR3 is CASSPGGIGEKLFF. The CDR3 DNA reads as TGTGCCAGCAGCCCAGGGGGCATTGGCGAAAAACTGTTTTTT.

This rearrangement joins TRBV6-1 to TRBJ2-2, with 7 bases lining up with TRBD1. This CDR3 is built from 15 residues. The V gene's germline CDR1 is MNHNS and CDR2 SASEGT. V gave up 2 bases and J gave up 7 bases; unmatched junction bases: 7. The CDR3: CASSEQRGLGGELFF. Written as DNA, the CDR3 is TGTGCCAGCAGTGAACAGAGGGGGCTGGGCGGGGAGCTGTTTTTT.

This clone has just one count. V is TRBV10-3 and J is TRBJ2-3, with 7 bases lining up with TRBD2. After removal of 3 bases from V and 4 bases from J, the junction contained 4 bases not matched to a gene. The germline V gene has CDR1 ENHRY and CDR2 SYGVKD. This CDR3 region has 14 residues. CDR3 sequence (DNA): TGTGCCATCAGTGACGTCCTAGCGGCAGATACGCAGTATTTT. Translation gives CAISDVLAADTQYF.

The V and J genes are TRBV28 and TRBJ2-6, with 9 bases matching TRBD1. V lost 7 bases and J lost 0; bases outside the gene matches: 7. Germline values: CDR1 MDHEN, CDR2 SYDVKM. There are 17 residues in the CDR3. The CDR3 nucleotides read TGTGCCAGCAATTCCGGGACAGGGATCTCTGGGGCCAACGTCCTGACTTTC. It specifies CASNSGTGISGANVLTF.

This chain uses TRBV25-1 with TRBJ1-1; 7 bases line up with TRBD1. CDR3 length: 14 amino acids. Germline values: CDR1 MGHDK, CDR2 SYGVNS. V shed 8 bases and J 2 bases; nucleotides not matched to a gene: 8. The CDR3 is CASRSRTGNTEAFF. Written as DNA, the CDR3 is TGTGCCAGCCGCTCAAGGACAGGCAACACTGAAGCTTTCTTT.

The rearrangement links TRBV18 to TRBJ1-4; no firm D call. Trimming removed 5 bases at V and 8 bases at J, with 18 bases between. CDR3 size: 15 residues. Germline V gene sequence: CDR1 KGHSH, CDR2 LQKENI. Here the CDR3 reads CASSNTQAVTEKLFF. For the CDR3, the DNA is TGTGCCAGCTCAAATACCCAGGCAGTGACGGAAAAACTGTTTTTT. The variable domain in full, with the rest retrieved from reference TRBV18 and TRBJ1-4, is NAGVMQNPRHLVRRRGQEARLRCSPMKGHSHVYWYRQLPEEGLKFMVYLQKENIIDESGMPKERFSAEFPKEGPSILRIQQVVRGDSAAYFCASSNTQAVTEKLFFGSGTQLSVL.